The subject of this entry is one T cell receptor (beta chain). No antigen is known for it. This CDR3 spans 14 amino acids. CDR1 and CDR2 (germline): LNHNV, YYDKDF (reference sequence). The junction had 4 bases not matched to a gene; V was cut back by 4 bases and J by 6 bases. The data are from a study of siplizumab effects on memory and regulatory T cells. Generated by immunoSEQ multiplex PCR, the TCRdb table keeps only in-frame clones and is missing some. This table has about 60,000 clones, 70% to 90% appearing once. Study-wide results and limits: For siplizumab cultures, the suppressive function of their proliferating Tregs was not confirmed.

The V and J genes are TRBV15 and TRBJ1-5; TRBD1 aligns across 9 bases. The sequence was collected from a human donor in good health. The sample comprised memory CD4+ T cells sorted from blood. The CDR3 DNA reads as TGTGCCACCAGCACCGGACAGGGGCCTCAGCCCCAGCATTTT. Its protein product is CATSTGQGPQPQHF.